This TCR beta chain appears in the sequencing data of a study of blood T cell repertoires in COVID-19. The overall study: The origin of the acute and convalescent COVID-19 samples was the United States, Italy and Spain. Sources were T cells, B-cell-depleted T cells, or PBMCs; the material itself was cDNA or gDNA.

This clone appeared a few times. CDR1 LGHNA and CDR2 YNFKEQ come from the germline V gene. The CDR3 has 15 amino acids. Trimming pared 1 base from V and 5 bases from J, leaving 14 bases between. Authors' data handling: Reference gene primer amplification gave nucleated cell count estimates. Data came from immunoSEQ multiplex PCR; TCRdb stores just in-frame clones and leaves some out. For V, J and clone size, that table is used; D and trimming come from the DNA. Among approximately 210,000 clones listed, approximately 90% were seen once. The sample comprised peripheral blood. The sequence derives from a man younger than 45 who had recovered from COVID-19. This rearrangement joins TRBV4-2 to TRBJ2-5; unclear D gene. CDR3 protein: CASSQGGVVQETQYF. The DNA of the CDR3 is TGTGCCAGCAGCCAAGGTGGAGTAGTTCAGGAGACCCAGTACTTC.